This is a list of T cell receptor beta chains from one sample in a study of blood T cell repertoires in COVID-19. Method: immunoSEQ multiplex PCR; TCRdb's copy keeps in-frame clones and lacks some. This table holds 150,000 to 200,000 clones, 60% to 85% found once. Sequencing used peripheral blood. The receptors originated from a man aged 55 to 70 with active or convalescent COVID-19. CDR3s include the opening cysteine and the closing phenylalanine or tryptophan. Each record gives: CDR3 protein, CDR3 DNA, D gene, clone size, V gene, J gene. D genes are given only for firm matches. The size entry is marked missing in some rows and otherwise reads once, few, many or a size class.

cdr3_aa: CASSWGVGDTDTQYF
cdr3_nt: TGTGCCAGCAGCTGGGGGGTAGGCGACACAGATACGCAGTATTTT
d_call: .
clone_size: once
v_call: TRBV5-4
j_call: TRBJ2-3

cdr3_aa: CASSLKQGTEAFF
cdr3_nt: TGTGCCAGCAGCTTAAAACAGGGAACTGAAGCTTTCTTT
d_call: .
clone_size: few
v_call: TRBV7-3
j_call: TRBJ1-1

cdr3_aa: CASSPRAGEANYGYTF
cdr3_nt: TGTGCCAGCTCACCGAGGGCAGGGGAAGCTAACTATGGCTACACCTTC
d_call: .
clone_size: .
v_call: TRBV18
j_call: TRBJ1-2

cdr3_aa: CASSRRPNTGELFF
cdr3_nt: TGTGCCAGCAGCCGTCGTCCGAACACCGGGGAGCTGTTTTTT
d_call: .
clone_size: .
v_call: TRBV6-5
j_call: TRBJ2-2

cdr3_aa: CASSPTGNPPQHF
cdr3_nt: TGTGCCAGCAGCCCTACAGGGAACCCGCCCCAGCATTTT
d_call: .
clone_size: .
v_call: TRBV12-3/TRBV12-4
j_call: TRBJ1-5

cdr3_aa: CAIRVAGGYNEQFF
cdr3_nt: TGTGCCATCAGGGTAGCGGGAGGTTACAATGAGCAGTTCTTC
d_call: TRBD2
clone_size: .
v_call: TRBV10-3
j_call: TRBJ2-1

cdr3_aa: CASSFSASREKLFF
cdr3_nt: TGTGCCAGCAGTTTTTCGGCCAGCAGGGAAAAACTGTTTTTT
d_call: .
clone_size: .
v_call: TRBV28
j_call: TRBJ1-4

cdr3_aa: CASSLTDREQFF
cdr3_nt: TGTGCCAGCAGCTTGACCGACAGGGAGCAGTTCTTC
d_call: .
clone_size: .
v_call: TRBV5-4
j_call: TRBJ2-1

cdr3_aa: CASSPRLFGGEQYF
cdr3_nt: TGTGCCAGCAGCCCTAGACTTTTCGGGGGCGAGCAGTACTTC
d_call: .
clone_size: .
v_call: TRBV6-2/TRBV6-3
j_call: TRBJ2-7

cdr3_aa: CASSIGTGSTEAFF
cdr3_nt: TGTGCCAGTAGTATTGGGACAGGGAGCACTGAAGCTTTCTTT
d_call: TRBD1
clone_size: .
v_call: TRBV19
j_call: TRBJ1-1

cdr3_aa: CSVDRGRGDTEAFF
cdr3_nt: TGCAGCGTTGATCGGGGCAGGGGAGACACTGAAGCTTTCTTT
d_call: .
clone_size: .
v_call: TRBV29-1
j_call: TRBJ1-1

cdr3_aa: CSAGGVYEQYF
cdr3_nt: TGCAGTGCAGGGGGGGTTTACGAGCAGTACTTC
d_call: .
clone_size: .
v_call: TRBV20-1
j_call: TRBJ2-7

cdr3_aa: CASSHGTGVFSGNTIYF
cdr3_nt: TGTGCCAGCAGTCACGGGACAGGGGTCTTCTCTGGAAACACCATATATTTT
d_call: TRBD1
clone_size: once
v_call: TRBV28
j_call: TRBJ1-3

cdr3_aa: CACPGKGSYEQYF
cdr3_nt: TGTGCCTGCCCAGGGAAGGGGTCCTACGAGCAGTACTTC
d_call: .
clone_size: .
v_call: TRBV2
j_call: TRBJ2-7

cdr3_aa: CASSLTGVLGYEQYF
cdr3_nt: TGTGCCAGCAGCTTAACCGGGGTCCTTGGCTACGAGCAGTACTTC
d_call: .
clone_size: .
v_call: TRBV7-2
j_call: TRBJ2-7

cdr3_aa: CASSYSGVGTYEQYF
cdr3_nt: TGTGCCAGCAGTTACTCAGGGGTCGGCACCTACGAGCAGTACTTC
d_call: .
clone_size: .
v_call: TRBV6-6
j_call: TRBJ2-7

cdr3_aa: CASSEADGRSLTNEKLFF
cdr3_nt: TGTGCCAGCAGTGAAGCGGACGGGAGATCTTTAACTAATGAAAAACTGTTTTTT
d_call: .
clone_size: .
v_call: TRBV6-1
j_call: TRBJ1-4

cdr3_aa: CSAAGYEQFF
cdr3_nt: TGCAGCGCCGCGGGATATGAGCAGTTCTTC
d_call: .
clone_size: .
v_call: TRBV29-1
j_call: TRBJ2-1

cdr3_aa: CSASDAGGPTYEQYF
cdr3_nt: TGCAGTGCTAGTGATGCCGGCGGGCCAACCTACGAGCAGTACTTC
d_call: .
clone_size: .
v_call: TRBV20-1
j_call: TRBJ2-7

cdr3_aa: CAWSVQVSNEQYF
cdr3_nt: TGTGCCTGGAGTGTTCAGGTATCCAACGAGCAGTACTTC
d_call: .
clone_size: .
v_call: TRBV30
j_call: TRBJ2-7

cdr3_aa: CASSLMTPATNEKLFF
cdr3_nt: TGTGCCAGCAGCCTCATGACACCTGCAACTAATGAAAAACTGTTTTTT
d_call: .
clone_size: .
v_call: TRBV11-2
j_call: TRBJ1-4

cdr3_aa: CASSPDRIAYEQYF
cdr3_nt: TGTGCCAGCTCACCCGACAGGATAGCCTACGAGCAGTACTTC
d_call: .
clone_size: .
v_call: TRBV18
j_call: TRBJ2-7

cdr3_aa: CASSYSWSGSYNEQFF
cdr3_nt: TGTGCCAGCAGTTACTCCTGGAGTGGTTCCTACAATGAGCAGTTCTTC
d_call: .
clone_size: .
v_call: TRBV6-5
j_call: TRBJ2-1

cdr3_aa: CASSPAATSNGDTDTQYF
cdr3_nt: TGCGCCAGCAGCCCGGCTGCGACTAGTAACGGCGACACAGATACGCAGTATTTT
d_call: .
clone_size: .
v_call: TRBV5-1
j_call: TRBJ2-3

cdr3_aa: CASSLGGRANQPQHF
cdr3_nt: TGTGCCAGCAGCTTGGGGGGGAGGGCCAATCAGCCCCAGCATTTT
d_call: .
clone_size: few
v_call: TRBV5-6
j_call: TRBJ1-5

cdr3_aa: CATSDPRGINEQFF
cdr3_nt: TGTGCCACCAGTGATCCCCGGGGGATCAATGAGCAGTTCTTC
d_call: .
clone_size: .
v_call: TRBV24-1
j_call: TRBJ2-1

cdr3_aa: CASSPLVGESTDTQYF
cdr3_nt: TGTGCCAGCTCACCACTTGTTGGGGAGAGCACAGATACGCAGTATTTT
d_call: .
clone_size: .
v_call: TRBV18
j_call: TRBJ2-3

cdr3_aa: CASRTSGPKRGQYF
cdr3_nt: TGTGCCAGCAGGACTAGCGGGCCTAAACGGGGGCAGTACTTC
d_call: TRBD2
clone_size: .
v_call: TRBV6-6
j_call: TRBJ2-7

cdr3_aa: CASSLVLGQGQYF
cdr3_nt: TGTGCCAGCAGCTTAGTTTTGGGCCAGGGCCAGTACTTC
d_call: .
clone_size: .
v_call: TRBV7-2
j_call: TRBJ2-7

cdr3_aa: CASSHPTGRPYEQYF
cdr3_nt: TGTGCCAGCAGCCACCCGACAGGGAGGCCCTACGAGCAGTACTTC
d_call: .
clone_size: .
v_call: TRBV7-9
j_call: TRBJ2-7

cdr3_aa: CASHCVGTISYEQYF
cdr3_nt: TGTGCCAGCCACTGCGTTGGGACAATCTCCTACGAGCAGTACTTC
d_call: .
clone_size: .
v_call: TRBV11-3
j_call: TRBJ2-7

cdr3_aa: CASSLYPGRREGLREQFF
cdr3_nt: TGTGCCAGCAGCTTATATCCAGGGAGGCGGGAGGGCCTAAGGGAGCAGTTCTTC
d_call: TRBD2
clone_size: .
v_call: TRBV7-3
j_call: TRBJ2-1